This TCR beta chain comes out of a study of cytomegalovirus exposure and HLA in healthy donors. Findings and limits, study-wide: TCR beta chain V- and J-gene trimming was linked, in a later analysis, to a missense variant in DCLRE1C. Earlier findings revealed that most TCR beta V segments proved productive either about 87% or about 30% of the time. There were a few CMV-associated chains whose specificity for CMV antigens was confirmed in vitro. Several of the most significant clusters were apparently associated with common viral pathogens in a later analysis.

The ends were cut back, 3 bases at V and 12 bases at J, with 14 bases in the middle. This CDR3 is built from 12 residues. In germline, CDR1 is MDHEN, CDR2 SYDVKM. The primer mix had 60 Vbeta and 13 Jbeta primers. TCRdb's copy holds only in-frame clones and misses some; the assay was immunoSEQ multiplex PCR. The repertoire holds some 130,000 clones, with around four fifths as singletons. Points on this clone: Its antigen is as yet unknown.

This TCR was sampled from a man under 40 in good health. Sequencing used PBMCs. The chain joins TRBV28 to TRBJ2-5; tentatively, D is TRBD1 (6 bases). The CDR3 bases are TGTGCCAGCAGTTTGGGGCTAGGACAGAAGTACTTC. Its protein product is CASSLGLGQKYF.